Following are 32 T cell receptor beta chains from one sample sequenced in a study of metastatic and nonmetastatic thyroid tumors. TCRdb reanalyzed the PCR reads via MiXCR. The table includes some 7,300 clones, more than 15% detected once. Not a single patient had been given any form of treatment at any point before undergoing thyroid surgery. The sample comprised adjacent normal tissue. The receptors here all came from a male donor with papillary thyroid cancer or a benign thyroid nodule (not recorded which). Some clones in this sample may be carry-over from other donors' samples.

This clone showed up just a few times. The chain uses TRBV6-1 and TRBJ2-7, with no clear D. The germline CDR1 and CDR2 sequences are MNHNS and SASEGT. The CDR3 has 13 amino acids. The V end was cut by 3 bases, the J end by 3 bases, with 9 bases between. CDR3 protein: CASSDRVVYEQYV. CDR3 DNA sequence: TGTGCCAGCAGTGATAGGGTTGTCTACGAGCAGTACGTC.

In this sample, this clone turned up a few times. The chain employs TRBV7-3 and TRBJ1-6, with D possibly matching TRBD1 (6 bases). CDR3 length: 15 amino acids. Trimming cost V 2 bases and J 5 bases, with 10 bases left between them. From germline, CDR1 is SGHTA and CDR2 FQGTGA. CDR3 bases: TGTGCCAGCAGCTTATATCAGGGGAATAATTCACCCCTCCACTTT. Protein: CASSLYQGNNSPLHF. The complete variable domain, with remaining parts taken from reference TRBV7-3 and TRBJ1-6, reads GAGVSQTPSNKVTEKGKYVELRCDPISGHTALYWYRQSLGQGPEFLIYFQGTGAADDSGLPNDRFFAVRPEGSVSTLKIQRTERGDSAVYLCASSLYQGNNSPLHFGNGTRLTVT.

The DNA of the CDR3 is TGTGCCAGCAATTCTGTCCAGGGTACCTACGAGCAGTACGTC. Protein sequence: CASNSVQGTYEQYV. The rearrangement joins TRBV11-2 to TRBJ2-7, with D perhaps matching TRBD1 (5 bases). The CDR3 loop spans 14 amino acids. Trimming removed 7 bases at V and 2 bases at J, with 15 bases between. Germline lookup yields CDR1 SGHAT and CDR2 FQNNGV.

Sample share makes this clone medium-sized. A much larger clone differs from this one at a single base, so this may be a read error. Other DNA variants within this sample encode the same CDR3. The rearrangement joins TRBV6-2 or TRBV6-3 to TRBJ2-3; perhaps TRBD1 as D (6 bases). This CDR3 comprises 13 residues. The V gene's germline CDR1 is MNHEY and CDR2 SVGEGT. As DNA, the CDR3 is TGTGCCAGCAGACCGGACAGCACAGATACGCAGTACTTT. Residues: CASRPDSTDTQYF.

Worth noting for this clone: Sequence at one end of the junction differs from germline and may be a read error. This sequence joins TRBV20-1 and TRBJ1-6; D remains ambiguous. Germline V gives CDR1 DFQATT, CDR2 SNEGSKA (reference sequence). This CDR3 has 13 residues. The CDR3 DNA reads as TGCAGTGCTAGACTCGGGCCAGAGTCACCGCTCAACTTT. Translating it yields CSARLGPESPLNF.

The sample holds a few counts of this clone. The CDR3 is CASSPEVGSPGDTEAFF. CDR3 DNA: TGTGCCAGCAGCCCGGAGGTTGGGAGCCCAGGGGACACTGAAGCTTTCTTT. The chain links TRBV3-1 to TRBJ1-1; D may be TRBD1 (6 bases). Trimming pared 4 bases from V and 3 bases from J, leaving 21 bases between. Germline CDR1 is LGHDT and CDR2 is YNNKEL (reference sequence). This CDR3 has 17 amino acids.

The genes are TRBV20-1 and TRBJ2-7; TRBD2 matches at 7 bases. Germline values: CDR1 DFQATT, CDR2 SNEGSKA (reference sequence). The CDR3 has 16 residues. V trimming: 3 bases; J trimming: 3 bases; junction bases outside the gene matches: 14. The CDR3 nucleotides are TGCAGTGCTAGTCCCGTCCCCGGGACTAAGAACTACGAGCAGTACTTC. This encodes CSASPVPGTKNYEQYF.

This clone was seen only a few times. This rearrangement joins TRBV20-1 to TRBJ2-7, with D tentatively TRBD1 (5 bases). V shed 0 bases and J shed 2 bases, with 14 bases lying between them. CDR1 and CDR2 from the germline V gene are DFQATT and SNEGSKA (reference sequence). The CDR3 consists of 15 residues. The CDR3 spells CSARDRDKGTYEQYF. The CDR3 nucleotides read TGCAGTGCTAGAGATCGAGATAAGGGGACCTACGAGCAGTACTTC.

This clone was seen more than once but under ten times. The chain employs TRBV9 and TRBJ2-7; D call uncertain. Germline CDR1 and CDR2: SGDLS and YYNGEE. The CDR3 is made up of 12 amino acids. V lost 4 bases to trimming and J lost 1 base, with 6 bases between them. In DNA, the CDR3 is TGTGCCAGCAGCCCCAATTCCTACGAGCAGTACTTC. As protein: CASSPNSYEQYF.

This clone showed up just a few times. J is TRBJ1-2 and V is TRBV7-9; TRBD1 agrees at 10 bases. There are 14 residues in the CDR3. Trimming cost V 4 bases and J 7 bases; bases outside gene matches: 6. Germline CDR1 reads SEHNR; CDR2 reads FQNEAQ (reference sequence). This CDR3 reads CASSSSGTGVGYTF. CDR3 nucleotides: TGTGCCAGCAGCTCGTCCGGGACAGGGGTTGGCTACACCTTC.

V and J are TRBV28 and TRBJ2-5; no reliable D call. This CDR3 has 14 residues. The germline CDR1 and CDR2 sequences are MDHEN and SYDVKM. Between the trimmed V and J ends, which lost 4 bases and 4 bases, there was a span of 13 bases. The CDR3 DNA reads TGTGCCAGCAGTTCAGATACCCAGGTAGAGACCCAGTACTTC. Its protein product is CASSSDTQVETQYF. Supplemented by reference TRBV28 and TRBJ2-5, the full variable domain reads DVKVTQSSRYLVKRTGEKVFLECVQDMDHENMFWYRQDPGLGLRLIYFSYDVKMKEKGDIPEGYSVSREKKERFSLILESASTNQTSMYLCASSSDTQVETQYFGPGTRLLVL.

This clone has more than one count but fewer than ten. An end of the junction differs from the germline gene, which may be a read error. The CDR3 DNA is TGTGCCAGCAGTTACAGGTCCTATAATTCACCACTCCACTTT. Its translation is CASSYRSYNSPLHF. The V and J genes are TRBV6-2 or TRBV6-3 and TRBJ1-6; D remains ambiguous. The CDR3 covers 14 residues. Germline loops: CDR1 MNHEY, CDR2 SVGEGT.

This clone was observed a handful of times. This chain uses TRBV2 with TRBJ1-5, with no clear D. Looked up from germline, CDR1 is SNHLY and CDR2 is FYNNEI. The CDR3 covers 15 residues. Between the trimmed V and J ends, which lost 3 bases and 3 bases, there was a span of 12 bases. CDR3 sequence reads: CASSEREPVNQPQHF. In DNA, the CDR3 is TGTGCCAGCAGTGAGAGGGAGCCAGTCAATCAGCCCCAGCATTTT.

DNA of the CDR3: TGTGCCAGCACCGTTACAGGGATCCTGCCTGAAGCTTTCTTT. This translates into CASTVTGILPEAFF. This rearrangement joins TRBV2 to TRBJ1-1; maybe TRBD1 (6 bases). This CDR3 is 14 amino acids long. Germline-derived CDR1 and CDR2 are SNHLY and FYNNEI. Deletions cut 7 bases from V and 6 bases from J, with 18 bases between.

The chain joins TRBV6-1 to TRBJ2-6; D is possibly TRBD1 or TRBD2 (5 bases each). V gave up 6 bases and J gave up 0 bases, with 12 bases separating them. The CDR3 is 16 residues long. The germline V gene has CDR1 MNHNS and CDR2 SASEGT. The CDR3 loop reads CASSRDVDSGANVLTF. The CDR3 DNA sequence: TGTGCCAGCAGCCGGGACGTAGACTCTGGGGCCAACGTCCTGACTTTC.

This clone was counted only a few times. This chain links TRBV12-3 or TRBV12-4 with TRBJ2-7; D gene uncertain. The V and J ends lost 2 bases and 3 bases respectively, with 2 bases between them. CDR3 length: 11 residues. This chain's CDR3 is CASSLLYEQYF. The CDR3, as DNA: TGTGCCAGCAGTTTACTCTACGAGCAGTACTTC.

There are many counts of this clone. The CDR3 is CASSSYETPRDQETQYF. For the CDR3, the DNA is TGTGCCAGCAGCTCTTATGAAACCCCCCGAGACCAAGAGACCCAGTACTTC. The chain combines TRBV7-9 with TRBJ2-5, with D hard to call. The CDR3 sequence is 17 residues long. The ends were cut back, 4 bases at V and 0 bases at J, with 18 bases in the middle. Germline V gene data show CDR1 as SEHNR and CDR2 as FQNEAQ (reference sequence).

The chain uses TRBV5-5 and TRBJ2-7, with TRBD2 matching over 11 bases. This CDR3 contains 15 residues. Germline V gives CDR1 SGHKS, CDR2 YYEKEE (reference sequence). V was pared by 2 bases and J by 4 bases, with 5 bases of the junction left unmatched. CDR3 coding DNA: TGTGCCAGCAGCTTTTTAGCGGGGGGGCCTTACGAGCAGTACTTC. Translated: CASSFLAGGPYEQYF.

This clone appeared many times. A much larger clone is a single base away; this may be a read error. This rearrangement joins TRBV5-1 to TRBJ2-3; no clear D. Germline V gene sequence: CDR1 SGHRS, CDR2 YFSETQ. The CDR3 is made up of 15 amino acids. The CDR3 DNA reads TGCGCCAGCAGCTTGGAGGACCCCAGCACAGATGCGCAGTATTTT. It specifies CASSLEDPSTDAQYF.

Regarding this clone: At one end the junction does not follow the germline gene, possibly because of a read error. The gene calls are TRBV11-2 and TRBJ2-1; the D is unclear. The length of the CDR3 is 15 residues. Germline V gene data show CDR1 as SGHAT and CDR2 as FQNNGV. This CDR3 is CASNLRGMRYDEQFF. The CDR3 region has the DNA TGTGCCAGCAACTTAAGAGGAATGCGCTATGATGAGCAGTTCTTC. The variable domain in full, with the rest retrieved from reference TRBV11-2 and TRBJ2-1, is EAGVAQSPRYKIIEKRQSVAFWCNPISGHATLYWYQQILGQGPKLLIQFQNNGVVDDSQLPKDRFSAERLKGVDSTLKIQPAKLEDSAVYLCASNLRGMRYDEQFFGPGTRLTVL.

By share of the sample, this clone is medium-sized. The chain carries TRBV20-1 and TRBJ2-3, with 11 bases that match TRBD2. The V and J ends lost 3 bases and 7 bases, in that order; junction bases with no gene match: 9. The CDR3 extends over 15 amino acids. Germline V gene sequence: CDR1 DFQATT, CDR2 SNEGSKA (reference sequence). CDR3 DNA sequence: TGCAGTGCTAGTGGTACTAGCGGGGGAATGAATACGCAGTATTTT. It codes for CSASGTSGGMNTQYF.

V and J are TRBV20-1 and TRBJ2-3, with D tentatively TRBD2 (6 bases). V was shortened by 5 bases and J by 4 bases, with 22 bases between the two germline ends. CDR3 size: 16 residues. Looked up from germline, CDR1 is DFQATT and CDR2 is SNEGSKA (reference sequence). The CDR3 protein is CSASGRSGVGSDTQYF. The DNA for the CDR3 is TGCAGTGCTTCAGGGCGATCGGGAGTTGGGTCAGATACGCAGTATTTT.

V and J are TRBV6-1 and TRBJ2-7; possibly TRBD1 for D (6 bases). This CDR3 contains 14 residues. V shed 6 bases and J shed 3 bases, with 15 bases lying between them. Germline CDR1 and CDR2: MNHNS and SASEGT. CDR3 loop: CASRAGTMVYEQYF. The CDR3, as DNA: TGTGCCAGCAGGGCCGGGACAATGGTCTACGAGCAGTACTTC.

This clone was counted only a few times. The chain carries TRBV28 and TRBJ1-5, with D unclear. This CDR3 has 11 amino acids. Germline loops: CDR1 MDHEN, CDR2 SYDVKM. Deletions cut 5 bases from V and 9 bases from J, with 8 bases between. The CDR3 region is CASSTTRPQHF. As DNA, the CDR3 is TGTGCCAGCAGTACGACAAGGCCCCAGCATTTT.

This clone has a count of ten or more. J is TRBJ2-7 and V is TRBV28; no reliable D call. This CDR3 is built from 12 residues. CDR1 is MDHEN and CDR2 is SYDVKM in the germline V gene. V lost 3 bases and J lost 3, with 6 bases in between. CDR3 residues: CASSFWNYEQYF. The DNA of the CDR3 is TGTGCCAGCAGTTTTTGGAACTACGAGCAGTACTTC.

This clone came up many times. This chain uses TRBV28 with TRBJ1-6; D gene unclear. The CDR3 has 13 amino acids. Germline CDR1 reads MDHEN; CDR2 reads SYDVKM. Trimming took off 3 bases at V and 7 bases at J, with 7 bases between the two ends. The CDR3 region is CASSFLRNSPLHF. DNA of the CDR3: TGTGCCAGCAGTTTTTTGCGGAATTCACCCCTCCACTTT.

CDR3: CASSVIQGASSPLHF. The CDR3, as DNA: TGTGCCAGCAGCGTCATACAGGGGGCGAGTTCACCCCTCCACTTT. This chain uses TRBV5-5 with TRBJ1-6; 9 nucleotides line up with TRBD1. The CDR3 has 15 amino acids. Germline V lookup: CDR1 SGHKS, CDR2 YYEKEE (reference sequence). Losses at the gene ends were 4 bases for V and 9 bases for J; bases not matched to a gene: 8.

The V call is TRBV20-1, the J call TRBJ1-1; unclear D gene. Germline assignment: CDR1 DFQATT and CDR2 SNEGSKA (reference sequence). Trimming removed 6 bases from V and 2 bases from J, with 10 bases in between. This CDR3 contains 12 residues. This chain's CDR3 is CSAQTSNTEAFF. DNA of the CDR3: TGCAGTGCCCAGACAAGCAACACTGAAGCTTTCTTT.

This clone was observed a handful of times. The CDR3 DNA follows: TGTGCCAGCAGTTTAAAAGCAGGGGGCCTGGGCTACACCTTC. Translation: CASSLKAGGLGYTF. The V gene is TRBV12-3 or TRBV12-4, the J gene TRBJ1-2, with 8 bases that match TRBD1. V dropped 2 bases and J dropped 8; count of bases not matched to a gene: 7. The CDR3 runs to 14 residues.

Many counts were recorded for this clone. Written as DNA, the CDR3 is TGCGCCAGCAGCCCCAGCCTAGCGGGGACCACAGATACGCAGTATTTT. It specifies CASSPSLAGTTDTQYF. The rearrangement links TRBV10-1 to TRBJ2-3; 9 bases match TRBD2. This CDR3 spans 16 amino acids. The trim removed 6 bases at V and 2 bases at J, leaving 9 bases unmatched. Germline lookup yields CDR1 WNHNN and CDR2 SYGVQD (reference sequence).

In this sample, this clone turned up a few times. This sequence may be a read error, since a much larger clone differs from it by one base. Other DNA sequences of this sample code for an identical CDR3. The CDR3 bases are TGTGTCAGCAGCCAAATGGGAAACAATCAGCCCCAACATTTT. Protein sequence: CVSSQMGNNQPQHF. The chain couples TRBV7-2 to TRBJ1-5; D gene unclear. CDR1 is SGHTA and CDR2 is FQGNSA in the germline V gene. The CDR3 loop spans 14 amino acids.

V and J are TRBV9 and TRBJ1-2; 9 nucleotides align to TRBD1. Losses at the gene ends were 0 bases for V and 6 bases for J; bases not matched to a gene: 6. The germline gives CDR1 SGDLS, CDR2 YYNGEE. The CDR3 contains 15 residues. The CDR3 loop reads CASSVDPGQGDGYTF. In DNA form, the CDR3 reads TGTGCCAGCAGCGTAGATCCGGGACAGGGAGATGGCTACACCTTC.